The 13 T cell receptor beta chains reported below all come from one sample, sequenced in a study of T cells in Graves' hyperthyroidism and ophthalmopathy. TCR beta CDR3 sequences were amplified from RNA transcripts. In the first-round RT-PCR of the TCR CDR3, the HTBI primer set was used. TCRdb reanalysed the multiplex PCR reads using MiXCR and keeps one entry per CDR3 protein. The table shows more than 550,000 distinct CDR3 sequences, with approximately 15% occurring only once. The material sequenced was blood. All receptors derive from a man aged 45-65 years with Graves' hyperthyroidism.

On this clonotype itself: The junction does not match germline at one end; this may be a read error. The genes are TRBV11-2 and TRBJ1-5, with 7 bases matching TRBD1. There are 14 residues in the CDR3. Germline-derived CDR1 and CDR2 are SGHAT and FQNNGV. The CDR3 loop is CAGSRQGHNQPQHF. In nucleotides, the CDR3 is TGTGCCGGCAGCCGACAGGGCCACAATCAGCCCCAGCATTTT.

This clonotype was seen at least ten times. This chain uses TRBV5-1 with TRBJ1-1; D gene uncertain. Germline V gene lookup returns CDR1 SGHRS and CDR2 YFSETQ. Trimming took off 0 bases at V and 4 bases at J, with 10 bases between the two ends. This CDR3 comprises 14 residues. The chain's CDR3 is CASSLVSGGTEAFF. In nucleotides, the CDR3 is TGCGCCAGCAGCTTGGTAAGCGGAGGCACTGAAGCTTTCTTT.

The sample holds a few counts of this clonotype. The rearrangement uses TRBV28 and TRBJ2-1; 11 positions match TRBD1. The CDR3 has 15 residues. Germline V CDR1 and CDR2: MDHEN, SYDVKM. The V segment lost 3 bases and the J segment 8 bases; nucleotides outside the gene matches: 6. This chain's CDR3 is CASSFRDRGVDEQFF. CDR3 DNA: TGTGCCAGCAGTTTCCGGGACAGGGGGGTCGATGAGCAGTTCTTC.

The sample holds one count of this clonotype. Possible read error: a much larger clone is one base away. The rearrangement links TRBV12-3 or TRBV12-4 to TRBJ2-3, with TRBD2 identical over 9 bases. The CDR3 is made up of 19 amino acids. In nucleotides, the CDR3 is TGTGCCAGCAGTTGGACTGGAGCGGGAGGCCCCTCTTCCACAGATAAGCAGTATTTT. It yields the protein CASSWTGAGGPSSTDKQYF.

Many counts were recorded for this clonotype. The chain recombines TRBV5-1 with TRBJ1-5; 8 bases align to TRBD1. The J segment lost 6 bases and the V segment lost 4 bases, leaving 12 bases of the junction unmatched. Germline loops: CDR1 SGHRS, CDR2 YFSETQ. CDR3 length: 16 amino acids. The CDR3 nucleotides read TGCGCCAGCAGCCCAGAGGGGCAGGGGGCAGGTCAGCCCCAGCATTTT. Its protein product is CASSPEGQGAGQPQHF.

This chain joins TRBV4-1 and TRBJ2-3, with TRBD2 as a possible D gene (6 bases). The CDR3 runs 15 residues. Germline-derived CDR1 and CDR2 are MGHRA and YSYEKL. V was pared by 1 base and J by 4 bases, with 12 bases between. The CDR3 DNA is TGCGCCAGCAGCCAAGTAACGGGAGCCCCAGATACGCAGTATTTT. Translation gives CASSQVTGAPDTQYF.

The chain couples TRBV24-1 to TRBJ1-1; 8 bases are shared with TRBD1. Germline V gene data show CDR1 as KGHDR and CDR2 as SFDVKD. Losses at the gene ends were 1 base for V and 6 bases for J; bases not matched to a gene: 9. This CDR3 has 16 residues. CDR3: CATSDFRGQAKPEAFF. Written as DNA, the CDR3 is TGTGCCACCAGTGATTTCCGGGGACAGGCTAAGCCTGAAGCTTTCTTT.

The table lists this clonotype with many counts. This chain connects TRBV18 to TRBJ1-1, with 8 bases aligning to TRBD1. This CDR3 region has 14 residues. Germline V gives CDR1 KGHSH, CDR2 LQKENI. The trim removed 4 bases at V and 6 bases at J, leaving 7 bases unmatched. CDR3: CASSQGQAVAEAFF. The DNA for the CDR3 is TGTGCCAGCTCACAGGGACAGGCTGTCGCTGAAGCTTTCTTT.

The chain combines TRBV10-2 with TRBJ2-7; no clear D gene. V lost 0 bases to trimming and J lost 4 bases, with 13 bases between them. This CDR3 has 15 residues. Looked up from germline, CDR1 is WSHSY and CDR2 is SAAADI. The CDR3 DNA follows: TGCGCCAGCAGTGAGTCGGTAGGGAATCAGTACGAGCAGTACTTC. Amino acid sequence: CASSESVGNQYEQYF.

In this sample, this clonotype turned up a few times. This rearrangement joins TRBV20-1 to TRBJ2-7; 9 bases fit TRBD1. The CDR3 extends over 14 amino acids. Germline trimming cut 0 bases from V and 4 bases from J; bases unmatched to any gene: 4. In germline, CDR1 is DFQATT, CDR2 SNEGSKA (reference sequence). As DNA, the CDR3 is TGCAGTGCTAGAGACTTCGGGACAGGGTACGAGCAGTACTTC. It yields the protein CSARDFGTGYEQYF.

This clonotype was counted ten times or more. The CDR3 reads CASSEGTSGRTDTQYF. The CDR3 bases are TGTGCCAGCAGCGAGGGGACTAGCGGGCGGACAGATACGCAGTATTTT. V is TRBV14 and J is TRBJ2-3; 12 bases match TRBD2. CDR1 SGHDN and CDR2 FVKESK come from the germline V gene. V shed 5 bases and J 3 bases; nucleotides not matched to a gene: 6. The length of the CDR3 is 16 residues.

This rearrangement joins TRBV5-1 to TRBJ1-3, with D tentatively TRBD1 (5 bases). The V and J ends lost 0 bases and 1 base respectively, with 11 bases between them. This CDR3 is built from 16 residues. CDR1 and CDR2 from the germline V gene are SGHRS and YFSETQ. CDR3 coding DNA: TGCGCCAGCAGCTTGGATCTCGGGGCTTCTGGAAACACCATATATTTT. Residues: CASSLDLGASGNTIYF.

This clonotype has just a few counts. The genes are TRBV29-1 and TRBJ2-1; D call uncertain. Trimming cost V 2 bases and J 0 bases, with 11 bases left between them. The germline V gene encodes CDR1 SQVTM and CDR2 ANQGSEA. The CDR3 is made up of 15 amino acids. CDR3 protein: CSVELGRSSYNEQFF. The CDR3 DNA is TGCAGCGTTGAACTAGGACGGTCCTCCTACAATGAGCAGTTCTTC.